These 29 T cell receptor beta chains share one sample of origin, sequenced in a study of blood T cell repertoires in COVID-19. This table comes from immunoSEQ multiplex PCR, and its TCRdb copy is limited to in-frame clones, with some not included. The sample shows a few hundred thousand clones, around 87% of them seen only once. The sequenced sample was peripheral blood. These receptors all come from a woman in her fifties or sixties with active or convalescent COVID-19.

The chain recombines TRBV5-6 with TRBJ1-2, with 8 bases aligning to TRBD1. Per the germline V gene, CDR1 is SGHDT and CDR2 is YYEEEE. V was clipped by 1 base and J by 5 bases; unmatched bases: 10. The CDR3 extends over 16 amino acids. CDR3: CASSLSGGECGYGYTF. The DNA of the CDR3 is TGTGCCAGCAGCTTGTCAGGGGGCGAGTGTGGGTATGGCTACACCTTC. Using reference TRBV5-6 and TRBJ1-2 for the parts outside the CDR3, the full variable domain is DAGVTQSPTHLIKTRGQQVTLRCSPKSGHDTVSWYQQALGQGPQFIFQYYEEEERQRGNFPDRFSGHQFPNYSSELNVNALLLGDSALYLCASSLSGGECGYGYTFGSGTRLTVV.

The chain carries TRBV19 and TRBJ2-7; 9 nucleotides agree with TRBD1. The V segment lost 4 bases and the J segment 7 bases; nucleotides outside the gene matches: 11. The CDR3 contains 15 residues. CDR1 and CDR2 from the germline V gene are LNHDA and SQIVND (reference sequence). CDR3: CASSTLGTGTSEQYF. In DNA form, the CDR3 reads TGTGCCAGTAGTACTCTCGGGACAGGGACAAGTGAGCAGTACTTC.

This chain connects TRBV7-8 to TRBJ1-4, with a tentative D call TRBD1 (5 bases). Germline loops: CDR1 SGHVS, CDR2 FQNEAQ. With 1 base removed from V and 10 bases from J, the gap between germline ends came to 13 bases. This CDR3 has 14 residues. The CDR3 loop is CASSLDPGILKLFF. In DNA, the CDR3 is TGTGCCAGCAGCTTAGATCCAGGGATTTTAAAACTGTTTTTT.

In nucleotides, the CDR3 is TGCGCCAGCAGCCAAACTAGCGGGGGGTACAATGAGCAGTTCTTC. This encodes CASSQTSGGYNEQFF. V gene TRBV5-1 combines with J gene TRBJ2-1, with TRBD2 matching 12 bases. The length of the CDR3 is 15 residues. The junction had 3 bases not matched to a gene; V was cut back by 4 bases and J by 4 bases. Per germline, CDR1 SGHRS and CDR2 YFSETQ.

J is TRBJ1-2 and V is TRBV7-9; D is possibly TRBD1 (5 bases). CDR1 is SEHNR and CDR2 is FQNEAQ in the germline V gene (reference sequence). This CDR3 contains 15 residues. V lost 11 bases to trimming and J lost 2 bases, with 21 bases between them. For the CDR3, the DNA is TGTGCCGATTCGAGCGGGGGGGTTTCCAACTATGGCTACACCTTC. It specifies CADSSGGVSNYGYTF.

The chain is built from TRBV29-1 and TRBJ2-1; TRBD2 matches at 8 bases. Germline CDR1 and CDR2: SQVTM and ANQGSEA. This CDR3 is built from 14 residues. Trimming took 2 bases from V and 5 from J; bases not matched to a gene: 5. CDR3: CSVETGGPNNEQFF. CDR3 DNA: TGCAGCGTTGAAACGGGGGGGCCAAACAATGAGCAGTTCTTC.

The chain recombines TRBV28 with TRBJ2-6; tentative D call: TRBD1 (5 bases). The CDR3 sequence is 15 residues long. Between the trimmed V and J ends, which lost 6 bases and 2 bases, there was a span of 11 bases. Germline CDR1 and CDR2: MDHEN and SYDVKM. CDR3 in amino acids: CASSHGRAGANVLTF. The DNA for the CDR3 is TGTGCCAGCAGCCATGGCAGGGCTGGGGCCAACGTCCTGACTTTC.

The CDR3 DNA sequence: TGTGCCAGCAGTTACCTACAGGGGTCCCATCAGCCCCAGCATTTT. Its protein product is CASSYLQGSHQPQHF. The chain recombines TRBV6-2 or TRBV6-3 with TRBJ1-5; 7 positions agree with TRBD1. The CDR3 extends over 15 amino acids. J lost 5 bases, V lost 2 bases, and 6 bases had no gene match. The V gene's germline CDR1 is MNHEY and CDR2 SVGEGT.

J is TRBJ2-1 and V is TRBV18, with 9 bases aligning to TRBD2. The germline CDR1 and CDR2 sequences are KGHSH and LQKENI. The V and J ends lost 0 bases and 10 bases, in that order; junction bases with no gene match: 7. The CDR3 sequence is 15 residues long. CDR3 sequence (DNA): TGTGCCAGCTCACCACCGGGGCTAGCGGGGAACGAGCAGTTCTTC. Amino acid sequence: CASSPPGLAGNEQFF.

The chain uses TRBV25-1 and TRBJ1-6; D remains unclear. Trimming cost V 2 bases and J 6 bases, with 5 bases left between them. The CDR3 has 13 residues. Germline CDR1 is MGHDK and CDR2 is SYGVNS. CDR3 nucleotides: TGTGCCAGCAGTGAAGGGCCTAATTCACCCCTCCACTTT. Its protein is CASSEGPNSPLHF.

The chain carries TRBV28 and TRBJ2-5; 7 nucleotides line up with TRBD1. Germline-derived CDR1 and CDR2 are MDHEN and SYDVKM. The CDR3 totals 19 residues. V trimming: 3 bases; J trimming: 1 base; junction bases outside the gene matches: 17. CDR3 in amino acids: CASSFKFASQGQLQETQYF. CDR3 sequence (DNA): TGTGCCAGCAGTTTCAAATTCGCATCCCAGGGACAGCTCCAAGAGACCCAGTACTTC. Full variable domain (outside the CDR3, taken from reference TRBV28 and TRBJ2-5): DVKVTQSSRYLVKRTGEKVFLECVQDMDHENMFWYRQDPGLGLRLIYFSYDVKMKEKGDIPEGYSVSREKKERFSLILESASTNQTSMYLCASSFKFASQGQLQETQYFGPGTRLLVL.

The J gene is TRBJ2-1, the V gene TRBV19, with TRBD2 matching over 9 bases. Germline V lookup: CDR1 LNHDA, CDR2 SQIVND (reference sequence). This CDR3 is built from 15 residues. V lost 2 bases to trimming and J lost 7 bases; unmatched junction nucleotides: 6. The CDR3: CASSILAGVVNEQFF. CDR3 in DNA: TGTGCCAGTAGTATATTAGCGGGAGTTGTGAATGAGCAGTTCTTC.

The genes are TRBV27 and TRBJ1-5; 9 bases are a match to TRBD1. This CDR3 is built from 15 residues. The J segment lost 5 bases and the V segment lost 5 bases, leaving 7 bases of the junction unmatched. Germline CDR1 reads MNHEY; CDR2 reads SMNVEV (reference sequence). The chain's CDR3 is CASSTTGTGYQPQHF. For the CDR3, the DNA is TGTGCCAGCAGTACTACCGGGACAGGGTATCAGCCCCAGCATTTT.

In regard to this clone: The junction departs from the called germline gene at one end, perhaps through a read error. The rearrangement links TRBV6-1 to TRBJ2-7; D possibly corresponds to TRBD1 (5 bases). The CDR3 runs 11 residues. The germline V gene encodes CDR1 MNHNS and CDR2 SASEGT. CDR3: CASSEGSGLNF. CDR3 DNA sequence: TGTGCCAGCAGTGAAGGGTCAGGGCTTAACTTC.

The CDR3 reads CASIPSGGSYEQYF. DNA for the CDR3: TGTGCCAGCATCCCTAGCGGGGGCTCCTACGAGCAGTACTTC. V gene TRBV6-5 combines with J gene TRBJ2-7; TRBD2 matches at 10 bases. The J segment lost 0 bases and the V segment lost 7 bases, leaving 3 bases of the junction unmatched. This CDR3 region has 14 residues. Germline-derived CDR1 and CDR2 are MNHEY and SVGAGI.

This rearrangement joins TRBV7-2 to TRBJ2-2; no definite D call. CDR1 SGHTA and CDR2 FQGNSA come from the germline V gene. The CDR3 extends over 16 amino acids. The V end lost 1 base, the J end lost 5 bases, and 14 bases lay between the germline ends. For the CDR3, the DNA is TGTGCCAGCAGCTTAGACACCCCCCCCGGGACCGGGGAGCTGTTTTTT. Translating gives CASSLDTPPGTGELFF. The variable domain in full, with the rest retrieved from reference TRBV7-2 and TRBJ2-2, is GAGVSQSPSNKVTEKGKDVELRCDPISGHTALYWYRQSLGQGLEFLIYFQGNSAPDKSGLPSDRFSAERTGGSVSTLTIQRTQQEDSAVYLCASSLDTPPGTGELFFGEGSRLTVL.

V gene TRBV11-2 combines with J gene TRBJ1-5, with 7 bases identical to TRBD1. Germline V gene data show CDR1 as SGHAT and CDR2 as FQNNGV. The CDR3 totals 15 residues. Germline trimming cut 2 bases from V and 4 bases from J; bases unmatched to any gene: 5. The DNA of the CDR3 is TGTGCCAGCAGCTTATCCTCGACAGGGAATCAGCCCCAGCATTTT. This encodes CASSLSSTGNQPQHF. The full variable domain, completed using reference TRBV11-2 and TRBJ1-5, is EAGVAQSPRYKIIEKRQSVAFWCNPISGHATLYWYQQILGQGPKLLIQFQNNGVVDDSQLPKDRFSAERLKGVDSTLKIQPAKLEDSAVYLCASSLSSTGNQPQHFGDGTRLSIL.

This clone was seen more than once but under ten times. The chain is built from TRBV3-1 (or the pseudogene TRBV3-2) and TRBJ1-6, with no clear D. Between the trimmed V and J ends, which lost 8 bases and 4 bases, there was a span of 9 bases. The CDR3 is 13 amino acids. Germline-derived CDR1 and CDR2 are LGHDT and YNNKEL (reference sequence). CDR3 DNA sequence: TGTGCCAGCGCTCTCGGTTATAATTCACCCCTCCACTTT. Amino acid sequence: CASALGYNSPLHF.

The CDR3 sequence: CASSGGGTANSPLHF. CDR3 nucleotide sequence: TGTGCCAGCAGTGGAGGGGGGACAGCGAATTCACCCCTCCACTTT. The chain has TRBV2 and TRBJ1-6, with 7 bases that match TRBD1. J was trimmed by 7 bases and V by 4 bases; bases with no gene match: 7. Germline assignment: CDR1 SNHLY and CDR2 FYNNEI. The CDR3 has 15 amino acids. Full variable domain (outside the CDR3, taken from reference TRBV2 and TRBJ1-6): EPEVTQTPSHQVTQMGQEVILRCVPISNHLYFYWYRQILGQKVEFLVSFYNNEISEKSEIFDDQFSVERPDGSNFTLKIRSTKLEDSAMYFCASSGGGTANSPLHFGNGTRLTVT.

The V gene is TRBV3-1 (or the pseudogene TRBV3-2), the J gene TRBJ1-6, with 7 bases matching TRBD1. The length of the CDR3 is 14 residues. V lost 7 bases, J lost 5 bases, and 5 bases stayed unmatched. Germline lookup yields CDR1 LGHDT and CDR2 YNNKEL (reference sequence). DNA of the CDR3: TGTGCCAGCAATCTACAGGGGAATAATTCACCCCTCCACTTT. Protein sequence: CASNLQGNNSPLHF.

This chain joins TRBV18 and TRBJ1-3; D is unclear. There are 13 residues in the CDR3. The V and J ends lost 1 base and 7 bases respectively, with 8 bases between them. The germline gives CDR1 KGHSH, CDR2 LQKENI. The CDR3 DNA reads as TGTGCCAGCTCACCACTATATGCGAACACCATATATTTT. Translated: CASSPLYANTIYF.

The chain uses TRBV25-1 and TRBJ1-4; maybe TRBD1 (6 bases). Trimming pared 3 bases from V and 4 bases from J, leaving 12 bases between. The CDR3 extends over 15 amino acids. CDR1 and CDR2 from the germline V gene are MGHDK and SYGVNS. Written as DNA, the CDR3 is TGTGCCAGCAGTGAGGGAGACAGGTATAATGAAAAACTGTTTTTT. Protein sequence: CASSEGDRYNEKLFF.

The J gene is TRBJ1-6, the V gene TRBV6-5, with D possibly TRBD1 on 6 matching bases. CDR3 size: 15 residues. Trimming shortened V by 8 bases and J by 6 bases, and 17 bases separated the two germline ends. Germline loops: CDR1 MNHEY, CDR2 SVGAGI. For the CDR3, the DNA is TGTGCCAGCCAGAGGATGATGGGGGCTAATTCACCCCTCCACTTT. Its translation: CASQRMMGANSPLHF.

CDR3 residues: CASSLEGGTYNEQFF. DNA of the CDR3: TGCGCCAGCAGCTTGGAGGGGGGGACCTACAATGAGCAGTTCTTC. V and J are TRBV5-1 and TRBJ2-1, with D possibly TRBD2 on 7 matching bases. Germline CDR1 is SGHRS and CDR2 is YFSETQ. The CDR3 has 15 residues. V dropped 0 bases and J dropped 2 bases, with 9 bases sitting between them.

The chain employs TRBV6-2 or TRBV6-3 and TRBJ2-5; unclear D gene. V dropped 5 bases and J dropped 8 bases, with 12 bases sitting between them. The CDR3 loop spans 12 amino acids. Germline values: CDR1 MNHEY, CDR2 SVGEGT. CDR3 residues: CASSQPLETQYF. The CDR3 bases are TGTGCCAGCAGTCAACCCTTAGAAACCCAGTACTTC.

This chain connects TRBV5-1 to TRBJ2-1, with 10 bases identical to TRBD2. Trimming took 4 bases from V and 9 from J; bases not matched to a gene: 4. The CDR3 has 13 residues. CDR1 is SGHRS and CDR2 is YFSETQ in the germline V gene. The DNA for the CDR3 is TGCGCCAGCAGCAAGCGGGAGGGTAGTGAGCAGTTCTTC. This sequence encodes CASSKREGSEQFF.

The chain has TRBV10-3 and TRBJ1-2; TRBD1 aligns across 7 bases. Germline trimming cut 0 bases from V and 4 bases from J; bases unmatched to any gene: 5. Germline lookup yields CDR1 ENHRY and CDR2 SYGVKD. This CDR3 region has 15 residues. CDR3 in DNA: TGTGCCATCAGTGAGTCAACAGGGGAGCCCTATGGCTACACCTTC. Its translation: CAISESTGEPYGYTF.

DNA for the CDR3: TGTGCCAGCAGCCTAGGACTAGCAGGCAATGAGCAGTTCTTC. Residues: CASSLGLAGNEQFF. The chain has TRBV9 and TRBJ2-1; TRBD2 matches at 8 bases. Looked up from germline, CDR1 is SGDLS and CDR2 is YYNGEE. Losses at the gene ends were 4 bases for V and 6 bases for J; bases not matched to a gene: 6. CDR3 length: 14 amino acids.

This clone has just one count. The V call is TRBV6-5, the J call TRBJ1-2; D gene unclear. With 7 bases removed from V and 6 bases from J, the gap between germline ends came to 12 bases. Per germline, CDR1 MNHEY and CDR2 SVGAGI. The CDR3 is 12 residues long. For the CDR3, the DNA is TGTGCCAGCAAACGTTACCGGGATGGCTACACCTTC. This sequence encodes CASKRYRDGYTF.